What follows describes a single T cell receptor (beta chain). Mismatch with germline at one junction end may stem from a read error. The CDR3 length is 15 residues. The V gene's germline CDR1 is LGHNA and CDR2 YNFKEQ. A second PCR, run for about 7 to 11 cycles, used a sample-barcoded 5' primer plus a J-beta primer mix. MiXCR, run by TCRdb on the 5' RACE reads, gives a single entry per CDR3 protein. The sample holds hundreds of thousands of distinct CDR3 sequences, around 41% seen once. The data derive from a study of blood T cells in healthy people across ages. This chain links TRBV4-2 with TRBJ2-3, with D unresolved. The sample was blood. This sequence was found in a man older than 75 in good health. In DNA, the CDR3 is TGTGCCAGCAACCAAGATTTTCGGATCACAGATACGCAGTATTTT. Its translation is CASNQDFRITDTQYF.